This TCR beta chain was recorded in a study of T cell clusters in autoimmune cytopenias. Study-wide points: Primary autoimmune cytopenia patients seemingly lacked the physiological T cell clusters found in healthy donors.

This clonotype registers medium-sized by frequency. Its antigen is still unknown. The germline V gene has CDR1 GTSNPN and CDR2 SVGIG (reference sequence). The CDR3 length is 15 residues. TRB rearrangements were amplified by touch-down multiplex PCR with mixed TRB-A/B primers. TCRdb reprocessed the multiplex PCR reads; each CDR3 protein has one entry and no DNA is given. The listing contains under 4,500 distinct CDR3 sequences. TRB was amplified from 250 ng of peripheral blood genomic DNA per sample. This receptor was obtained from a human donor with an autoimmune cytopenia or autoimmune hepatitis (not recorded which). Sequenced material: peripheral blood. The V and J genes are TRBV30 and TRBJ1-6; TCRdb lists TRBD1, though no DNA is available to test this call. The CDR3 reads CAWSVTGRGDSPLHF.